The source of this T cell receptor (beta chain) is a study of blood T cell repertoires in COVID-19. Study overall: PBMCs, B-cell-depleted T cells, or T cells were the source of the cDNA or gDNA that made up the material.

This CDR3 region has 14 residues. Looked up from germline, CDR1 is SNHLY and CDR2 is FYNNEI. Losses at the gene ends were 5 bases for V and 4 bases for J; bases not matched to a gene: 4. Sequenced by immunoSEQ multiplex PCR; TCRdb stores in-frame clones only, minus some. The data show some 150,000 clones, approximately 86% seen once. The sequenced sample consisted of peripheral blood. The clonotype was recovered from a woman between 65 and 79 years old with acute or convalescent COVID-19. V is TRBV2 and J is TRBJ1-2; 10 bases match TRBD1. The CDR3, as DNA: TGTGCCAGCAGTCGGACAGGGGGTTTCTATGGCTACACCTTC. It translates to CASSRTGGFYGYTF. Full variable domain (remainder filled in from reference TRBV2 and TRBJ1-2): EPEVTQTPSHQVTQMGQEVILRCVPISNHLYFYWYRQILGQKVEFLVSFYNNEISEKSEIFDDQFSVERPDGSNFTLKIRSTKLEDSAMYFCASSRTGGFYGYTFGSGTRLTVV.